The 6 T cell receptor beta chains below all came from one sample that was sequenced in a study of T cells in Graves' hyperthyroidism and ophthalmopathy. What was amplified from RNA transcripts were TCR beta CDR3 regions. With the HTBI primer set, the TCR CDR3 went through a first round of RT-PCR. Using its own MiXCR run on the multiplex PCR reads, TCRdb lists one record per CDR3 protein. The sample lists a few hundred thousand distinct CDR3 sequences, under 20% occurring once. Sequences were obtained from blood. The origin of the receptors is a man between 18 and 29 years old with Graves' ophthalmopathy.

The V and J genes are TRBV5-5 and TRBJ1-2, with D perhaps matching TRBD1 (6 bases). The CDR3 spans 13 residues. Germline CDR1 reads SGHKS; CDR2 reads YYEKEE (reference sequence). V gave up 0 bases and J gave up 6 bases, with 9 bases separating them. CDR3: CASSLGSGDGYTF. CDR3 coding DNA: TGTGCCAGCAGCTTGGGTTCAGGGGATGGCTACACCTTC. The full variable domain, with the rest looked up from reference TRBV5-5 and TRBJ1-2, is DAGVTQSPTHLIKTRGQQVTLRCSPISGHKSVSWYQQVLGQGPQFIFQYYEKEERGRGNFPDRFSARQFPNYSSELNVNALLLGDSALYLCASSLGSGDGYTFGSGTRLTVV.

This clonotype was picked up a small number of times. This chain joins TRBV5-1 and TRBJ1-1; D is uncertain. Trimming cost V 0 bases and J 6 bases, with 9 bases left between them. The CDR3 spans 13 residues. Germline V gene lookup returns CDR1 SGHRS and CDR2 YFSETQ. In DNA, the CDR3 is TGCGCCAGCAGCTTGGATGGACGTCCTGAAGCTTTCTTT. Its translation: CASSLDGRPEAFF.

This clonotype was detected ten times or more. The chain carries TRBV12-5 and TRBJ1-2, with TRBD1 matching over 8 bases. The CDR3 totals 14 residues. Germline assignment: CDR1 LGHNT and CDR2 FRNRAP. With 3 bases clipped from V and 8 bases from J, the junction kept 8 bases outside the gene matches. CDR3 DNA: TGTGCTAGTGGTTTTGGGACAGGCTTCGGCGGCTACACCTTC. Translation: CASGFGTGFGGYTF.

This clonotype turned up a few times. This chain connects TRBV7-6 to TRBJ1-6; D call uncertain. Between the trimmed V and J ends, which lost 0 bases and 13 bases, there was a span of 13 bases. The CDR3 is 14 residues long. Germline values: CDR1 SGHVS, CDR2 FNYEAQ. The CDR3 protein is CASSLAEDWGPLHF. The DNA of the CDR3 is TGTGCCAGCAGCTTAGCGGAGGATTGGGGTCCCCTCCACTTT.

This sequence joins TRBV7-2 and TRBJ2-3; 13 bases match TRBD2. V dropped 4 bases and J dropped 0; count of bases not matched to a gene: 10. CDR1 is SGHTA and CDR2 is FQGNSA in the germline V gene. The CDR3 runs to 19 residues. CDR3 loop: CASSSRLAGGIASTDTQYF. As DNA, the CDR3 is TGTGCCAGCAGCTCGAGACTAGCGGGAGGCATTGCTAGCACAGATACGCAGTATTTT.

This clonotype was seen ten or more times. The gene calls are TRBV3-1 and TRBJ2-1, with 14 bases aligning to TRBD2. Trimming cost V 1 base and J 4 bases; bases outside gene matches: 3. This CDR3 spans 17 amino acids. Germline loops: CDR1 LGHDT, CDR2 YNNKEL (reference sequence). CDR3 amino acids: CASSQARTSGGYNEQFF. Here the CDR3 DNA reads TGTGCCAGCAGCCAAGCTCGGACTAGCGGGGGGTACAATGAGCAGTTCTTC.